The 18 T cell receptor beta chains in this list originate from one sample, sequenced in a study of blood T cell repertoires in COVID-19. TCRdb's table, derived via immunoSEQ multiplex PCR, lists solely in-frame clones and lacks some. The data contain fewer than 300,000 clones, about four fifths of them singletons. Specimen: peripheral blood. Source of these receptors: a woman aged 18-29 years with acute or convalescent COVID-19.

V usage is TRBV19 and J usage is TRBJ1-3; D gene ambiguous. CDR3 length: 13 amino acids. The V gene's germline CDR1 is LNHDA and CDR2 SQIVND (reference sequence). The ends were cut back, 3 bases at V and 4 bases at J, with 7 bases in the middle. CDR3 sequence reads: CASSILSGNTIYF. The CDR3 DNA follows: TGTGCCAGTAGTATTTTATCCGGAAACACCATATATTTT. Using reference TRBV19 and TRBJ1-3 for the parts outside the CDR3, the full variable domain is DGGITQSPKYLFRKEGQNVTLSCEQNLNHDAMYWYRQDPGQGLRLIYYSQIVNDFQKGDIAEGYSVSREKKESFPLTVTSAQKNPTAFYLCASSILSGNTIYFGEGSWLTVV.

V gene TRBV19 combines with J gene TRBJ1-5; D possibly corresponds to TRBD1 (6 bases). Looked up from germline, CDR1 is LNHDA and CDR2 is SQIVND (reference sequence). The germline V and J ends were trimmed by 5 bases and 6 bases, with 14 bases remaining between them. CDR3 length equals 14 residues. The CDR3 protein is CASSLGGGIQPQHF. The CDR3 DNA follows: TGTGCCAGTAGTCTAGGGGGGGGAATTCAGCCCCAGCATTTT.

The V call is TRBV27, the J call TRBJ2-3, with 7 bases fitting TRBD2. V dropped 2 bases and J dropped 8; count of bases not matched to a gene: 7. The CDR3 runs 14 residues. In germline, CDR1 is MNHEY, CDR2 SMNVEV (reference sequence). This CDR3 reads CASSLGGGPATQYF. Written as DNA, the CDR3 is TGTGCCAGCAGTTTAGGGGGGGGTCCCGCTACGCAGTATTTT.

V gene TRBV28 combines with J gene TRBJ1-4, with 8 nucleotides matching TRBD1. The CDR3 spans 12 residues. V shed 5 bases and J 7 bases; nucleotides not matched to a gene: 0. CDR1 and CDR2 (germline): MDHEN, SYDVKM. In DNA, the CDR3 is TGTGCCAGCAGTGACAGGGGTGAAAAACTGTTTTTT. This encodes CASSDRGEKLFF. The full variable domain, its missing parts supplied by reference TRBV28 and TRBJ1-4, is DVKVTQSSRYLVKRTGEKVFLECVQDMDHENMFWYRQDPGLGLRLIYFSYDVKMKEKGDIPEGYSVSREKKERFSLILESASTNQTSMYLCASSDRGEKLFFGSGTQLSVL.

The CDR3 region has the DNA TGTGCCAGCTCACCAAAGCTAGCGGGAGGAGTGGTCGAGCAGTACTTC. Protein sequence: CASSPKLAGGVVEQYF. J is TRBJ2-7 and V is TRBV18; 11 bases align to TRBD2. The CDR3 is 16 amino acids. Germline trimming cut 2 bases from V and 6 bases from J; bases unmatched to any gene: 9. Looked up from germline, CDR1 is KGHSH and CDR2 is LQKENI.

V gene TRBV4-3 combines with J gene TRBJ1-2; a possible D gene is TRBD1 (6 bases). Germline V gene lookup returns CDR1 LGHNA and CDR2 YSLEER. Between the trimmed V and J ends, which lost 0 bases and 8 bases, there was a span of 22 bases. The CDR3 contains 17 residues. The CDR3 loop is CASSQDFGGGRRRGYTF. The DNA of the CDR3 is TGCGCCAGCAGCCAAGATTTTGGGGGGGGCCGAAGACGAGGCTACACCTTC.

The CDR3 bases are TGTGCCAGCAGCTTAGGTAACAGATATTATGGCTACACCTTC. Protein product: CASSLGNRYYGYTF. The chain couples TRBV7-2 to TRBJ1-2; the D is unclear. The CDR3 has 14 amino acids. Per germline, CDR1 SGHTA and CDR2 FQGNSA. Trimming took off 1 base at V and 5 bases at J, with 11 bases between the two ends.

The chain joins TRBV6-1 to TRBJ2-7, with 7 bases matching TRBD1. V shed 2 bases, J shed 2 bases, and the junction held 6 bases outside the gene matches. This CDR3 region has 15 residues. Germline CDR1 MNHNS, CDR2 SASEGT. The DNA of the CDR3 is TGTGCCAGCAGTGAAATAGGGGGCATGACCTACGAGCAGTACTTC. Translating it yields CASSEIGGMTYEQYF.

The chain joins TRBV19 to TRBJ1-2, with 8 bases that match TRBD1. The germline CDR1 and CDR2 sequences are LNHDA and SQIVND (reference sequence). The CDR3 consists of 15 residues. V was pared by 3 bases and J by 7 bases, with 10 bases of the junction left unmatched. The CDR3 reads CASSMNGQGLFGYTF. The CDR3 DNA reads TGTGCCAGTAGTATGAATGGACAGGGCCTTTTTGGCTACACCTTC.

The chain has TRBV30 and TRBJ2-1, with 10 bases lining up with TRBD1. The germline V gene encodes CDR1 GTSNPN and CDR2 SVGIG (reference sequence). V lost 7 bases to trimming and J lost 1 base; unmatched junction nucleotides: 7. There are 15 residues in the CDR3. The CDR3 DNA is TGTGCCTTAAGACGGGACAGGGGTTCCTACAATGAGCAGTTCTTC. Encoded protein: CALRRDRGSYNEQFF.

This clone came up a few times. The rearrangement links TRBV14 to TRBJ2-3, with unresolved D. This CDR3 is built from 16 residues. Germline V lookup: CDR1 SGHDN, CDR2 FVKESK. Trimming took 2 bases from V and 0 from J, leaving 12 bases between them. The CDR3 sequence is CASSQQASISTDTQYF. The CDR3 DNA sequence: TGTGCCAGCAGCCAACAGGCGTCCATTAGCACAGATACGCAGTATTTT.

The J gene is TRBJ1-3, the V gene TRBV28; D may be TRBD1 (6 bases). Germline CDR1 reads MDHEN; CDR2 reads SYDVKM. This CDR3 comprises 15 residues. Trimming cost V 1 base and J 4 bases, with 11 bases left between them. Here the CDR3 DNA reads TGTGCCAGCAGTTTATCTTGGGGGACAGGAAACACCATATATTTT. This translates into CASSLSWGTGNTIYF. The entire variable domain, with the rest obtained from reference TRBV28 and TRBJ1-3, is as follows: DVKVTQSSRYLVKRTGEKVFLECVQDMDHENMFWYRQDPGLGLRLIYFSYDVKMKEKGDIPEGYSVSREKKERFSLILESASTNQTSMYLCASSLSWGTGNTIYFGEGSWLTVV.

The chain combines TRBV5-1 with TRBJ1-6; tentative D call: TRBD1 (5 bases). Between the trimmed V and J ends, which lost 4 bases and 2 bases, there was a span of 16 bases. The CDR3 totals 17 residues. Germline V lookup: CDR1 SGHRS, CDR2 YFSETQ. CDR3 loop: CASSRLGTRAYNSPLHF. CDR3 coding DNA: TGCGCCAGCAGCCGACTTGGGACTCGGGCCTATAATTCACCCCTCCACTTT.

This clone has a handful of counts. The chain joins TRBV9 to TRBJ2-1, with D uncertain. Trimming shortened V by 0 bases and J by 6 bases, and 13 bases separated the two germline ends. CDR1 is SGDLS, CDR2 YYNGEE, per germline. The length of the CDR3 is 15 residues. The CDR3 sequence: CASSVDVGQANEQFF. CDR3 nucleotides: TGTGCCAGCAGCGTAGATGTGGGTCAGGCCAATGAGCAGTTCTTC.

This sequence joins TRBV2 and TRBJ2-2; 9 bases are shared with TRBD2. CDR1 and CDR2 (germline): SNHLY, FYNNEI. V lost 3 bases and J lost 3; bases outside the gene matches: 2. The CDR3 totals 15 residues. This CDR3 reads CASSETSGYTGELFF. The CDR3 DNA reads as TGTGCCAGCAGTGAGACTAGCGGATACACCGGGGAGCTGTTTTTT. The whole variable domain, filled in from reference TRBV2 and TRBJ2-2, reads EPEVTQTPSHQVTQMGQEVILRCVPISNHLYFYWYRQILGQKVEFLVSFYNNEISEKSEIFDDQFSVERPDGSNFTLKIRSTKLEDSAMYFCASSETSGYTGELFFGEGSRLTVL.

The gene calls are TRBV20-1 and TRBJ2-2, with a weak D call TRBD1 (6 bases). The ends were cut back, 3 bases at V and 0 bases at J, with 11 bases in the middle. The CDR3 extends over 15 amino acids. Germline CDR1 is DFQATT and CDR2 is SNEGSKA (reference sequence). This CDR3 reads CSASLGQTNTGELFF. In DNA form, the CDR3 reads TGCAGTGCTAGTCTTGGACAGACGAACACCGGGGAGCTGTTTTTT.

This rearrangement joins TRBV4-3 to TRBJ2-3; TRBD2 agrees at 12 bases. From germline, CDR1 is LGHNA and CDR2 YSLEER. J gave up 2 bases and V 0 bases, and 12 bases lay outside the gene matches. The CDR3 contains 20 residues. Here the CDR3 DNA reads TGCGCCAGCAGCCAAGATTGGACTAGCGGGGACACCGACTACACAGATACGCAGTATTTT. Translation: CASSQDWTSGDTDYTDTQYF.

The gene calls are TRBV27 and TRBJ1-6; D ambiguous. The CDR3 is 15 residues long. Germline V gene data show CDR1 as MNHEY and CDR2 as SMNVEV (reference sequence). The V end was cut by 4 bases, the J end by 9 bases, with 16 bases between. The CDR3, as DNA: TGTGCCAGCAGTTGGACTGACCGGGCTAGTTCACCCCTCCACTTT. Amino acids: CASSWTDRASSPLHF.